This is a list of T cell receptor beta chains from one sample in a study of cytomegalovirus exposure and HLA in healthy donors. Repertoires were generated with immunoSEQ multiplex PCR, while TCRdb's copy carries only in-frame clones and drops some. The sample holds approximately 220,000 clones, roughly 80% seen once. Material: PBMCs. These receptors all stem from a man aged 40-49 years in good health and CMV-seronegative. CDR3s include the opening cysteine and the closing phenylalanine or tryptophan. The order of the fields is V gene, J gene, clone size, CDR3 protein. Clone sizes are given selectively: once, few, many, or a class where the clone is expanded.

TRBV9	TRBJ2-1	once	CASSVSASGRNEQFF
TRBV27	TRBJ1-6	few	CASSGPTGRETSSYNSPLHF
TRBV4-1	TRBJ2-1	-	CASTGLAGGSNEQFF
TRBV6-5	TRBJ1-2	-	CASSLQGHGYTF
TRBV6-4	TRBJ2-1	few	CASSLSTGTGVNEQFF
TRBV4-1	TRBJ1-5	-	CASSQNIIIRGANQPQHF
TRBV2	TRBJ1-1	once	CASSGTGGGTEAFF
TRBV12-5	TRBJ1-6	-	CASGLVGDSNSPLHF
TRBV6-5	TRBJ1-4	-	CASSPGQGTNEKLFF
TRBV4-1	TRBJ1-1	once	CASSPHDRLNTEAFF